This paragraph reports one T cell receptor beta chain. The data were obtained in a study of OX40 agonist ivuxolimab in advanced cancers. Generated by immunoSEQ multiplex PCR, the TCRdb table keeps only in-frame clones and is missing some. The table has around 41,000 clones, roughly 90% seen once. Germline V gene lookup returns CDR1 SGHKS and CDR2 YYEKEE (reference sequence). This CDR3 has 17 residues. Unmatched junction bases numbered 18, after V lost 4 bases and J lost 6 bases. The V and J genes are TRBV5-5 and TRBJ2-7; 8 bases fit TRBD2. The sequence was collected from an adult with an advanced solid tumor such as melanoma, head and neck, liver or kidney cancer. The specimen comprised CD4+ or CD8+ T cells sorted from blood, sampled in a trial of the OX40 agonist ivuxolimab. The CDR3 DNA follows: TGTGCCAGCAGCCAGGGACTAGTGGGGCCAACACGGCTCGAGCAGTACTTC. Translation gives CASSQGLVGPTRLEQYF.